The 11 T cell receptor beta chains presented below share a single source sample, sequenced in a study of OX40 agonist ivuxolimab in advanced cancers. Sequencing was performed with immunoSEQ multiplex PCR; in TCRdb, only in-frame clones are kept and a portion is missing. This sample yields 77,000 or so clones, of which 75% to 90% are seen a single time; 2% to 2.5% belongs to the top ten. The sequencing used CD4+ or CD8+ T cells sorted from blood, collected in a trial of the OX40 agonist ivuxolimab. The receptors come from an adult with an advanced solid tumor such as melanoma, head and neck, liver or kidney cancer.

The chain employs TRBV7-9 and TRBJ2-1; 10 positions match TRBD2. The CDR3 contains 15 residues. The trim removed 4 bases at V and 4 bases at J, leaving 4 bases unmatched. From germline, CDR1 is SEHNR and CDR2 FQNEAQ (reference sequence). The CDR3 coding sequence is TGTGCCAGCAGCTCGACTAGCGGGTTGTACAATGAGCAGTTCTTC. Translated: CASSSTSGLYNEQFF.

The chain uses TRBV10-3 and TRBJ2-7; 9 bases line up with TRBD1. CDR1 ENHRY and CDR2 SYGVKD come from the germline V gene. Unmatched junction bases numbered 6, after V lost 8 bases and J lost 4 bases. The CDR3 covers 13 residues. The CDR3 region has the DNA TGTGCCATCTCGGACAGGGGTAAATACGAGCAGTACTTC. The encoded protein is CAISDRGKYEQYF.

The DNA for the CDR3 is TGTGCCAGCAGAGTTATAAACACCGGGGAGCTGTTTTTT. Its protein product is CASRVINTGELFF. The rearrangement joins TRBV2 to TRBJ2-2; D is uncertain. The CDR3 totals 13 residues. Germline CDR1 is SNHLY and CDR2 is FYNNEI. V lost 6 bases, J lost 2 bases, and 7 bases lay in between.

V gene TRBV29-1 combines with J gene TRBJ2-7, with D maybe TRBD2 (7 bases). The ends were cut back, 4 bases at V and 6 bases at J, with 13 bases in the middle. CDR1 is SQVTM, CDR2 ANQGSEA, per germline. The CDR3 extends over 12 amino acids. CDR3 sequence reads: CSVAGGKSEQYF. CDR3 sequence (DNA): TGCAGCGTTGCGGGGGGCAAGTCCGAGCAGTACTTC.

This chain uses TRBV6-6 with TRBJ2-7; D may be TRBD1 (6 bases). Trimming left V 5 bases short and J 4 bases short, with 9 bases between. The germline V gene encodes CDR1 MNHNY and CDR2 SVGAGI (reference sequence). The CDR3 is 12 residues long. The CDR3 DNA reads as TGTGCCAGCAGTAGGGGGTTATACGAGCAGTACTTC. Its translation: CASSRGLYEQYF.

The gene calls are TRBV6-5 and TRBJ1-1; D ambiguous. In germline, CDR1 is MNHEY, CDR2 SVGAGI. This CDR3 has 14 residues. The V end lost 2 bases, the J end lost 4 bases, and 11 bases lay between the germline ends. The CDR3 here is CASSYGRLSTEAFF. The CDR3 DNA sequence: TGTGCCAGCAGTTACGGCAGGCTGAGCACTGAAGCTTTCTTT.

The rearrangement joins TRBV27 to TRBJ1-2; D is perhaps TRBD1 (6 bases). Germline loops: CDR1 MNHEY, CDR2 SMNVEV (reference sequence). This CDR3 is built from 14 residues. V lost 0 bases, J lost 3 bases, and 8 bases lay in between. The CDR3 nucleotides read TGTGCCAGCAGTTTATCACAGGGCTACTATGGCTACACCTTC. It codes for CASSLSQGYYGYTF.

The chain is built from TRBV5-8 and TRBJ2-7; D is perhaps TRBD1 or TRBD2 (5 bases each). Per germline, CDR1 SGHTS and CDR2 YDEGEE. The V and J ends lost 0 bases and 2 bases respectively, with 9 bases between them. The CDR3 spans 14 residues. The CDR3 region is CASSLGQGPYEQYF. The CDR3 DNA is TGTGCCAGCAGCTTGGGGCAGGGACCCTACGAGCAGTACTTC.

The gene calls are TRBV28 and TRBJ2-1; TRBD2 agrees at 14 bases. CDR1 is MDHEN and CDR2 is SYDVKM in the germline V gene. V lost 5 bases, J lost 2 bases, and 5 bases stayed unmatched. The CDR3 loop spans 17 amino acids. The CDR3 loop reads CASSAGTSGRAYNEQFF. The CDR3 nucleotides read TGTGCCAGCAGTGCCGGGACTAGCGGGAGAGCCTACAATGAGCAGTTCTTC.

The rearrangement joins TRBV18 to TRBJ2-5; 9 nucleotides align to TRBD1. Germline V gene lookup returns CDR1 KGHSH and CDR2 LQKENI. The CDR3 is made up of 15 amino acids. The V and J ends lost 0 bases and 4 bases, in that order; junction bases with no gene match: 3. CDR3 residues: CASSPPGQGGETQYF. The CDR3 nucleotides are TGTGCCAGCTCACCACCGGGACAGGGAGGAGAGACCCAGTACTTC.

This clone appeared once. The chain couples TRBV7-2 to TRBJ1-5, with D possibly being TRBD1 (5 bases). The CDR3 loop spans 14 amino acids. The V gene lost 4 bases and the J gene lost 2 bases, with 9 bases spanning the gap. Germline loops: CDR1 SGHTA, CDR2 FQGNSA. The CDR3 is CASSSVGGNQPQHF. CDR3 nucleotide sequence: TGTGCCAGCAGCTCAGTAGGGGGCAATCAGCCCCAGCATTTT.